This TCR beta chain appears in the sequencing data of a study of identical twins. Findings and caveats of the study: Sequences that were out-of-frame, alpha and twin-shared displayed an excess of low generation probability. Twins shared beta out-of-frame sequences in excess, but this excess was weaker. Conclusions came from cross-sectional statistical analysis, not from following the same donors.

Donors were all healthy Caucasians. A note on this clonotype: What it binds is unknown.

TCRdb analysed the 5' RACE reads with MiXCR anew, one entry per CDR3 protein. The sample lists around 670,000 distinct CDR3 sequences, roughly 6.2% seen once, with 1.5% to 2% in the top ten. Specimen: naive T cells sorted from blood. The clonotype comes from a man between 18 and 29 years old in good health.

The CDR3 nucleotides read TGTGCCAGCAGCGGCGGACTAGCGGGAGCATCCGAGCAGTTCTTC. It encodes CASSGGLAGASEQFF. The chain uses TRBV2 and TRBJ2-1; 13 bases match TRBD2. V lost 6 bases and J lost 10; bases outside the gene matches: 9. The CDR3 covers 15 residues. Germline assignment: CDR1 SNHLY and CDR2 FYNNEI. The variable domain in full, completed from reference TRBV2 and TRBJ2-1, reads EPEVTQTPSHQVTQMGQEVILRCVPISNHLYFYWYRQILGQKVEFLVSFYNNEISEKSEIFDDQFSVERPDGSNFTLKIRSTKLEDSAMYFCASSGGLAGASEQFFGPGTRLTVL.